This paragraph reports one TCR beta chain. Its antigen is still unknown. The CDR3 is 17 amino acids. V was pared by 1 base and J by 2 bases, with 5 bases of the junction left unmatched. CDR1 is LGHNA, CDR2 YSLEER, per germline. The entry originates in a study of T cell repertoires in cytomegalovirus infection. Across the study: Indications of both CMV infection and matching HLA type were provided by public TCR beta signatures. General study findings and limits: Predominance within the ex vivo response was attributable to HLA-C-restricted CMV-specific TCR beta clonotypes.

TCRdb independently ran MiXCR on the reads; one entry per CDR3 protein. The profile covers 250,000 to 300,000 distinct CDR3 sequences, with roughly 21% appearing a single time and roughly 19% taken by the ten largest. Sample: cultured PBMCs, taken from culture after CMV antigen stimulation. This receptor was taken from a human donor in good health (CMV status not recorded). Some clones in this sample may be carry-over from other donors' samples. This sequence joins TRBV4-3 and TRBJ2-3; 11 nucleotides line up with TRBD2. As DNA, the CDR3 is TGCGCCAGCAGCCAAGCCCTAGCGGGAGGATTCACAGATACGCAGTATTTT. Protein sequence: CASSQALAGGFTDTQYF.